This entry is about one TCR beta chain. Its cognate antigen is unknown. Trimming took 1 base from V and 0 from J, leaving 12 bases between them. Germline assignment: CDR1 SGHTA and CDR2 FQGNSA. There are 17 residues in the CDR3. The table came from immunoSEQ multiplex PCR; TCRdb's copy has only in-frame clones and leaves some out. The sample shows about 44,000 clones, 66% of them seen only once. Time point reported: cycle 4 day 1 (C4D1), after 6 weeks of nivolumab. With no exception, relapse followed autologous stem cell transplantation in all patients, and brentuximab vedotin exposure varied. The sample belongs to a study of PD-1 blockade in classical Hodgkin lymphoma. Study overall: Patients in the cohort were put on intravenous nivolumab, 3 mg/kg every 2 weeks. Study conclusions and caveats: Complete responders showed a baseline diversity that resembled the diversity of newly diagnosed patients. Before treatment, TCR diversity in newly diagnosed patients was reportedly lower than in healthy donors. Repertoire differences have undefined causes, possibly disease activity or prior therapy.

Sequenced here: peripheral blood mononuclear cells (PBMCs), sampled before the fourth cycle of nivolumab. This chain joins TRBV7-2 and TRBJ2-2; D is uncertain. The receptor was derived from a human donor with classical Hodgkin lymphoma. The CDR3 coding sequence is TGTGCCAGCAGCTTAGATTCTGGCAGGACGAACACCGGGGAGCTGTTTTTT. This translates into CASSLDSGRTNTGELFF. The full variable domain, with the rest looked up from reference TRBV7-2 and TRBJ2-2, is GAGVSQSPSNKVTEKGKDVELRCDPISGHTALYWYRQSLGQGLEFLIYFQGNSAPDKSGLPSDRFSAERTGGSVSTLTIQRTQQEDSAVYLCASSLDSGRTNTGELFFGEGSRLTVL.